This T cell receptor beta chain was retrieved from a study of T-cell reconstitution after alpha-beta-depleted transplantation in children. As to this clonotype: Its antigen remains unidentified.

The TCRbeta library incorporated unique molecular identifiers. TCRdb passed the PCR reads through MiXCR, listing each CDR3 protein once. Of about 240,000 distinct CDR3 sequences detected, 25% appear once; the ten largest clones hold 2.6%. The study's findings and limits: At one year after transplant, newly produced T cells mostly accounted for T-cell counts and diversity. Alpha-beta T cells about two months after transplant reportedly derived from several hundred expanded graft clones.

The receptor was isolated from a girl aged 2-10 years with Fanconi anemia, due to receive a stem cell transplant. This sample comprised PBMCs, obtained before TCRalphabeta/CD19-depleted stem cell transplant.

The CDR3 DNA reads TGCGCCAGCAGCCCCCGGGACAGCTCCCTAGATACGCAGTATTTT. Protein product: CASSPRDSSLDTQYF. The chain couples TRBV5-1 to TRBJ2-3; 7 nucleotides match TRBD1. Trimming cost V 4 bases and J 5 bases; bases outside gene matches: 10. Germline CDR1 is SGHRS and CDR2 is YFSETQ. The CDR3 covers 15 residues.